A selection of T cell receptor beta chains follows, all from one sample in a study of T cell changes during pregnancy in multiple sclerosis. Profiling relied on immunoSEQ multiplex PCR, and the TCRdb table lists in-frame clones only, not all of them. Altogether roughly 64,000 clones are present, over 95% being singletons, with the ten largest covering 2% to 3%. Specimen: CD8+ T cells from peripheral blood mononuclear cells, collected after pregnancy. The source is a female donor with multiple sclerosis, enrolled in a pregnancy study. Both conserved end residues are part of each CDR3. D genes are given only for firm matches. Clone size is stated in some rows and not others, as once, few, many or a class when expanded.

TRBV7-3	15	NA	TRBJ2-7	NA	CASSLGPADTYEQYF	TGTGCCAGCAGCTTAGGGCCAGCCGATACCTACGAGCAGTACTTC
TRBV27	14	NA	TRBJ1-5	NA	CASSLHQSNQPQHF	TGTGCCAGCAGTTTGCATCAGAGCAATCAGCCCCAGCATTTT
TRBV19	14	TRBD2	TRBJ2-1	NA	CASTTGGLYNEQFF	TGTGCCAGTACCACGGGAGGGCTCTACAATGAGCAGTTCTTC
TRBV6-1	15	NA	TRBJ1-1	few	CASSEHPRDGSEAFF	TGTGCCAGCAGTGAACACCCCAGGGATGGGTCTGAAGCTTTCTTT
TRBV15	15	NA	TRBJ2-1	NA	CATNPIQGPYNEQFF	TGTGCCACCAACCCCATACAGGGACCCTACAATGAGCAGTTCTTC
TRBV7-9	15	TRBD1	TRBJ2-3	few	CASSFRDRFTDTQYF	TGTGCCAGCAGCTTCCGGGACAGATTCACAGATACGCAGTATTTT
TRBV27	15	TRBD1	TRBJ1-3	NA	CASSPDRGGLGTIYF	TGTGCCAGCAGCCCGGACAGGGGTGGGTTGGGCACCATATATTTT
TRBV6-6	14	TRBD2	TRBJ2-5	NA	CASGGGPRGETQYF	TGTGCCAGCGGCGGGGGACCCCGAGGAGAGACCCAGTACTTC
TRBV27	13	NA	TRBJ2-7	NA	CASSITSTYEQYF	TGTGCCAGCAGTATCACTAGCACCTACGAGCAGTACTTC
TRBV4-2	12	NA	TRBJ2-1	NA	CASRRGGDEQFF	TGTGCCAGCAGACGAGGAGGTGATGAGCAGTTCTTC
TRBV27	15	TRBD2	TRBJ2-1	NA	CASGRGRGTYNEQFF	TGTGCCAGCGGCCGCGGGAGGGGGACCTACAATGAGCAGTTCTTC
TRBV4-3	15	TRBD2	TRBJ2-7	NA	CASSQGTSGIYEQYF	TGCGCCAGCAGCCAAGGAACTAGCGGGATTTACGAGCAGTACTTC
TRBV27	12	NA	TRBJ2-1	NA	CASSLPGNEQFF	TGTGCCAGCAGTTTGCCAGGCAATGAGCAGTTCTTC
TRBV5-1	16	TRBD2	TRBJ2-3	NA	CASSRGGTMGTDTQYF	TGCGCCAGCAGCCGGGGGGGCACCATGGGGACAGATACGCAGTATTTT
TRBV5-5	13	NA	TRBJ2-7	once	CASAPARAYEQYF	TGTGCCAGCGCCCCAGCGAGGGCGTACGAGCAGTACTTC
TRBV4-1	22	TRBD2	TRBJ2-7	NA	CASSPLNSRPGTSGESSYEQYF	TGCGCCAGCAGCCCATTGAACTCCCGACCCGGGACTAGCGGAGAAAGCTCCTACGAGCAGTACTTC
TRBV29-1	12	NA	TRBJ1-3	NA	CSVEVLGNTIYF	TGCAGCGTTGAGGTACTTGGAAACACCATATATTTT
TRBV5-6	14	NA	TRBJ1-1	NA	CASSPAGFDTEAFF	TGTGCCAGCAGCCCAGCCGGGTTCGACACTGAAGCTTTCTTT
TRBV19	15	TRBD1	TRBJ2-1	once	CASSMDRGLYNEQFF	TGTGCCAGTAGTATGGACAGGGGCCTATACAATGAGCAGTTCTTC
TRBV7-9	17	TRBD2	TRBJ2-1	NA	CASSSSGTSGGYNEQFF	TGTGCCAGCAGCTCCTCCGGGACTAGCGGAGGGTACAATGAGCAGTTCTTC
TRBV2	13	TRBD1	TRBJ2-7	NA	CASSGQGVPEQYF	TGTGCCAGCAGCGGACAGGGGGTGCCCGAGCAGTACTTC
TRBV7-9	16	TRBD2	TRBJ2-5	NA	CASSLVDAGGEETQYF	TGTGCCAGCAGCTTAGTCGACGCGGGAGGGGAAGAGACCCAGTACTTC
TRBV27	14	NA	TRBJ2-3	NA	CASSSGHRTDTQYF	TGTGCCAGCAGTTCGGGACACCGCACAGATACGCAGTATTTT
TRBV6-5	14	TRBD1	TRBJ1-5	NA	CASSDRGSNQPQHF	TGTGCCAGCAGTGACAGGGGAAGCAATCAGCCCCAGCATTTT
TRBV5-6	14	NA	TRBJ1-2	once	CASSLNVLTYGYTF	TGTGCCAGCAGCCTAAACGTACTGACTTATGGCTACACCTTC
TRBV1	15	NA	TRBJ1-1	NA	CTSSHPTPQGPEAFF	TGCACCAGCAGCCACCCCACACCCCAGGGTCCTGAAGCTTTCTTT
TRBV18	12	NA	TRBJ2-5	NA	CATTRYRETQYF	TGTGCCACCACTAGGTATCGGGAGACCCAGTACTTC
TRBV27	14	TRBD2	TRBJ2-1	NA	CASSLRDYYNEQFF	TGTGCCAGCAGTCTCCGGGACTATTACAATGAGCAGTTCTTC
TRBV7-9	14	NA	TRBJ2-7	NA	CASSLAGPLDEQYF	TGTGCCAGCAGCTTGGCAGGGCCTTTGGACGAGCAGTACTTC
TRBV29-1	13	NA	TRBJ1-2	NA	CSVVPDSSYGYTF	TGCAGCGTTGTCCCGGACAGTTCCTATGGCTACACCTTC
TRBV19	13	NA	TRBJ1-1	NA	CASSVTGKTEAFF	TGTGCCAGTAGCGTTACGGGAAAGACTGAAGCTTTCTTT
TRBV6-5	15	TRBD1	TRBJ2-2	NA	CASSYSQGVFGELFF	TGTGCCAGCAGTTACAGCCAGGGGGTTTTCGGGGAGCTGTTTTTT
TRBV29-1	13	NA	TRBJ2-7	once	CSFIGGSRNEQYF	TGCAGCTTCATTGGGGGGAGTAGAAACGAGCAGTACTTC
TRBV6-1	14	NA	TRBJ2-7	NA	CASSDAALTYEQYF	TGTGCCAGCAGTGATGCGGCGCTAACCTACGAGCAGTACTTC
TRBV11-2	15	NA	TRBJ2-5	NA	CASSLDPSEGETQYF	TGTGCCAGCAGCTTAGATCCTAGCGAGGGAGAGACCCAGTACTTC
TRBV27	16	NA	TRBJ2-2	once	CASSPPGWANTGELFF	TGTGCCAGCAGTCCGCCCGGGTGGGCGAACACCGGGGAGCTGTTTTTT
TRBV27	17	NA	TRBJ2-4	NA	CASSLTQGNLAKNIQYF	TGTGCCAGCAGTTTAACTCAGGGGAACCTAGCCAAAAACATTCAGTACTTC
TRBV19	15	TRBD2	TRBJ2-3	NA	CASRGLAGVTDTQYF	TGTGCCAGTAGGGGACTAGCGGGGGTCACAGATACGCAGTATTTT
TRBV4-1	15	TRBD1	TRBJ2-7	once	CASSQSGTGMDEQYF	TGCGCCAGCAGCCAATCCGGGACAGGGATGGACGAGCAGTACTTC
TRBV4-2	16	NA	TRBJ1-3	NA	CASSQELTASGNTIYF	TGTGCCAGCAGCCAGGAGCTGACAGCTTCTGGAAACACCATATATTTT
TRBV9	12	NA	TRBJ2-1	NA	CASSLSGTEQFF	TGTGCCAGCAGCCTTAGCGGCACGGAGCAGTTCTTC
TRBV27	14	TRBD1	TRBJ2-7	NA	CASSLGTARYEQYF	TGTGCCAGCAGTCTGGGGACAGCCCGGTACGAGCAGTACTTC
TRBV10-3	14	NA	TRBJ2-7	once	CAISAGLESYEQYF	TGTGCCATCAGCGCGGGACTCGAGAGCTACGAGCAGTACTTC
TRBV28	13	NA	TRBJ1-2	NA	CAGRPGGGYGYTF	TGTGCCGGACGCCCGGGGGGCGGCTATGGCTACACCTTC
TRBV15	14	TRBD2	TRBJ2-7	NA	CATSSGLAGIEQYF	TGTGCCACCAGCAGTGGACTAGCGGGGATCGAGCAGTACTTC
TRBV20-1	11	NA	TRBJ2-7	NA	CSAPGVYEQYF	TGCAGTGCCCCCGGGGTATACGAGCAGTACTTC
TRBV7-9	19	NA	TRBJ2-6	NA	CASSWQDRLLSSGANVLTF	TGTGCCAGCAGCTGGCAGGACAGACTATTAAGCTCTGGGGCCAACGTCCTGACTTTC
TRBV4-3	15	TRBD2	TRBJ2-7	NA	CASSQGTSGYYEQYF	TGCGCCAGCAGCCAGGGGACTAGTGGGTACTACGAGCAGTACTTC
TRBV27	14	NA	TRBJ2-3	NA	CASSLSLGRMEQYF	TGTGCCAGCAGTTTAAGTTTGGGCAGAATGGAGCAGTATTTT
TRBV7-9	13	NA	TRBJ2-2	NA	CASIPANTGELFF	TGTGCCAGCATCCCGGCGAACACCGGGGAGCTGTTTTTT
TRBV19	11	NA	TRBJ1-1	NA	CASSILTEAFF	TGTGCCAGTAGTATCCTAACTGAAGCTTTCTTT
TRBV15	14	NA	TRBJ2-3	NA	CATSRGRGTDTQYF	TGTGCCACCAGCAGAGGGAGGGGCACAGATACGCAGTATTTT
TRBV27	14	NA	TRBJ1-1	NA	CASSLSLAAGEAFF	TGTGCCAGCAGTTTATCGTTGGCGGCCGGTGAAGCTTTCTTT
TRBV6-1	15	TRBD1	TRBJ1-2	NA	CASSPGTEGVGGYTF	TGTGCCAGCTCCCCCGGGACAGAAGGAGTTGGGGGCTACACCTTC
TRBV6-5	13	NA	TRBJ1-1	NA	CASSYGGFTEAFF	TGTGCCAGCAGTTACGGGGGGTTTACTGAAGCTTTCTTT
TRBV27	15	NA	TRBJ1-1	NA	CASGSPWTGGTEAFF	TGTGCCAGCGGATCCCCGTGGACGGGAGGCACTGAAGCTTTCTTT
TRBV5-6	13	NA	TRBJ2-1	NA	CASSLGGINEQFF	TGTGCCAGCAGCTTAGGAGGAATCAATGAGCAGTTCTTC
TRBV4-2	17	TRBD2	TRBJ2-1	NA	CASSLDSGSSAYNEQFF	TGTGCCAGCAGCCTGGATAGCGGGAGCTCAGCCTACAATGAGCAGTTCTTC
TRBV19	12	TRBD1	TRBJ2-1	NA	CASSITGVEQFF	TGTGCCAGTAGTATTACAGGGGTCGAGCAGTTCTTC